A selection of T cell receptor beta chains follows, all from one sample in a study of blood T cell repertoires in COVID-19. Profiling relied on immunoSEQ multiplex PCR, and the TCRdb table lists in-frame clones only, not all of them. This sample has 150,000 to 200,000 clones, with roughly 79% found just once. The specimen sequenced was peripheral blood. The receptors derive from a woman aged 40 to 50 with COVID-19, enrolled during active disease. Both conserved end residues are trimmed from each CDR3. Not all rows give a size; the values are once, few, many and, for expanded clones, a class.

abundance: .
v_gene: TRBV5-8
CDR3aa: ASSYNYEQY

abundance: .
v_gene: TRBV12-3/TRBV12-4
CDR3aa: ASSLGRLYGYT

abundance: .
v_gene: TRBV7-6
CDR3aa: ASSLGGTTTYEQY

abundance: .
v_gene: TRBV9
CDR3aa: ASSVGGPLGHEAF

abundance: .
v_gene: TRBV2
CDR3aa: ASSERQVSRSPLH

abundance: .
v_gene: TRBV2
CDR3aa: ASNRQYNSPLH

abundance: .
v_gene: TRBV5-1
CDR3aa: ASSLAGISGNTIY

abundance: .
v_gene: TRBV6-4
CDR3aa: ASSPRSEGGELF

abundance: once
v_gene: TRBV6-4
CDR3aa: ASSPILLTGGTSGAF

abundance: .
v_gene: TRBV7-6
CDR3aa: ASSLGQRGFNYEQY

abundance: .
v_gene: TRBV30
CDR3aa: AWSGGWTGGTKNIQY

abundance: few
v_gene: TRBV30
CDR3aa: AWSVQRNSPLH

abundance: .
v_gene: TRBV29-1
CDR3aa: SIGTSGNNEQF

abundance: .
v_gene: TRBV6-1
CDR3aa: ASSEGTGVKTQY

abundance: once
v_gene: TRBV3-1/TRBV3-2
CDR3aa: ASSRDDRVPGELF

abundance: few
v_gene: TRBV5-1
CDR3aa: ASSLSAGVYEQY

abundance: .
v_gene: TRBV30
CDR3aa: AWTPNQGGYTEAF

abundance: .
v_gene: TRBV27
CDR3aa: ASSATSAYNEQF